This T cell receptor (beta chain) was found in a study of control samples from healthy donors and cancer patients. Repertoires were generated with immunoSEQ multiplex PCR, while TCRdb's copy carries only in-frame clones and drops some. This sample has approximately 140,000 clones, with around nine tenths found just once. Losses at the gene ends were 0 bases for V and 1 base for J; bases not matched to a gene: 4. From germline, CDR1 is MGHRA and CDR2 YSYEKL. The CDR3 sequence is 16 residues long. This clone was seen only once. This TCR was recovered from a young woman in good health. The sample comprised blood. The chain employs TRBV4-1 and TRBJ1-2; 8 bases fit TRBD1. The CDR3 DNA is TGCGCCAGCAGCCAAGATACAGGGGGGATTAACTATGGCTACACCTTC. Translating it yields CASSQDTGGINYGYTF.